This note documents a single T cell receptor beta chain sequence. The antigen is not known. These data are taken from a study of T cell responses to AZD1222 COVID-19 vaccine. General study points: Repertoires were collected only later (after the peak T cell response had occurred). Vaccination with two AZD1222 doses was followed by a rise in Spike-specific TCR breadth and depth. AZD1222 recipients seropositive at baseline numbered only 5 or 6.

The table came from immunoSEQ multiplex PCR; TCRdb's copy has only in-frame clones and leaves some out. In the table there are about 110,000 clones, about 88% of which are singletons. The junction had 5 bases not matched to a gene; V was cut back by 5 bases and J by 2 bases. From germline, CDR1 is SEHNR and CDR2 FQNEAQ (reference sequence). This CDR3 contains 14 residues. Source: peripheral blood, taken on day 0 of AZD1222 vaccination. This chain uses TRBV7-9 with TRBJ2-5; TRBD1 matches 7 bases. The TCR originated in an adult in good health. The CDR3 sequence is CASSQQGVQETQYF. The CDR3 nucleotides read TGTGCCAGCAGCCAGCAGGGGGTACAAGAGACCCAGTACTTC. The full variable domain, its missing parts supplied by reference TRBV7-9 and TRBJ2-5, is DTGVSQNPRHKITKRGQNVTFRCDPISEHNRLYWYRQTLGQGPEFLTYFQNEAQLEKSRLLSDRFSAERPKGSFSTLEIQRTEQGDSAMYLCASSQQGVQETQYFGPGTRLLVL.